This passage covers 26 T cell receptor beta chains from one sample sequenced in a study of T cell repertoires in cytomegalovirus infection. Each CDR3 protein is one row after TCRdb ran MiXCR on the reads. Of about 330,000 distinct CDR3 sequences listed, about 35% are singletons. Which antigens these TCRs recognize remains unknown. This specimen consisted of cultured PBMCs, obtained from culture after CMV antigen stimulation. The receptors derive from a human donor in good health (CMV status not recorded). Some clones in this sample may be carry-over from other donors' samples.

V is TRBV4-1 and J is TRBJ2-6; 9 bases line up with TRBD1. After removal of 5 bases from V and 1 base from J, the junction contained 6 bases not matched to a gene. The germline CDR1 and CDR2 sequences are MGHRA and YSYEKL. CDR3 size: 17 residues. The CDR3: CASSEGQGLSGANVLTF. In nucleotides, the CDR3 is TGCGCCAGCAGCGAGGGACAGGGTTTATCTGGGGCCAACGTCCTGACTTTC.

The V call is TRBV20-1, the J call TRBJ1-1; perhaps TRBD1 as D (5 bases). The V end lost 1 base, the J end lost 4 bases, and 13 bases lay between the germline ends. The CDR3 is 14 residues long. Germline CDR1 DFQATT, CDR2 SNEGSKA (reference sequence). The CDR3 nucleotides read TGCAGTGCTAGAGGTCCCCAGGGTCGCACTGAAGCTTTCTTT. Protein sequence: CSARGPQGRTEAFF.

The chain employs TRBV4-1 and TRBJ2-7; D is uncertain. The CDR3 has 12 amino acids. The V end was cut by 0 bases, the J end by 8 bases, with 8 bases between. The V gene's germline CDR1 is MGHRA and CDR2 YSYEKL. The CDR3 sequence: CASSQDGTKQYF. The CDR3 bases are TGCGCCAGCAGCCAAGATGGAACGAAGCAGTACTTC.

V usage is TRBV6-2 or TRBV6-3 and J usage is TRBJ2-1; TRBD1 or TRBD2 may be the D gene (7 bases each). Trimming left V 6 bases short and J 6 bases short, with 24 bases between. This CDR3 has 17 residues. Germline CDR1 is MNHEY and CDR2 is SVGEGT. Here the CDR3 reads CASSQIGAGGTINEQFF. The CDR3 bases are TGTGCCAGCAGCCAAATTGGGGCAGGGGGGACTATCAATGAGCAGTTCTTC.

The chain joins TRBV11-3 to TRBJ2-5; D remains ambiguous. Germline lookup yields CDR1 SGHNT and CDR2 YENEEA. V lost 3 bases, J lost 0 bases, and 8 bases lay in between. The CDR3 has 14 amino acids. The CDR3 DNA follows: TGTGCCAGCAGCTTCTACGTAAACCAAGAGACCCAGTACTTC. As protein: CASSFYVNQETQYF.

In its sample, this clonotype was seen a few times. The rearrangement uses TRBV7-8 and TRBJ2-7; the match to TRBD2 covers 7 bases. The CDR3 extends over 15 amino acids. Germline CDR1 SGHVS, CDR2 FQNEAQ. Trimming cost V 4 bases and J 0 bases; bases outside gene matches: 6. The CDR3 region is CASSSLGGISYEQYV. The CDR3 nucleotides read TGTGCCAGCAGCTCCTTGGGAGGGATCTCCTACGAGCAGTACGTC.

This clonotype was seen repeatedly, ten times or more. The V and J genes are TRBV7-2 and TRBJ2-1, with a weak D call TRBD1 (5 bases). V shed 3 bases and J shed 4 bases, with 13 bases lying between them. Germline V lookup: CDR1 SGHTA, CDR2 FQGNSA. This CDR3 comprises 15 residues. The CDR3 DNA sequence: TGTGCCAGCAGCTTCCAGGGTACTCCGTACAATGAGCAGTTCTTC. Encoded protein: CASSFQGTPYNEQFF.

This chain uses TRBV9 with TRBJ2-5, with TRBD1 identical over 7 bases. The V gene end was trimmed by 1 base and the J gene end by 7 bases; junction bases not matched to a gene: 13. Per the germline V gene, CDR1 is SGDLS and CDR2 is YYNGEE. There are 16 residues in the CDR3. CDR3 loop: CASSVSGDRGRGTQYF. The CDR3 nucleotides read TGTGCCAGCAGCGTATCCGGGGATAGGGGGCGAGGGACCCAGTACTTC.

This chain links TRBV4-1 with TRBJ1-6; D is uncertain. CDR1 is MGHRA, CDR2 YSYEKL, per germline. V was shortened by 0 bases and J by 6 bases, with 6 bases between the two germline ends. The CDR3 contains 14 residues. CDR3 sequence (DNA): TGCGCCAGCAGCCAAGATTCGGGTAATTCACCCCTCCACTTT. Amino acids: CASSQDSGNSPLHF.

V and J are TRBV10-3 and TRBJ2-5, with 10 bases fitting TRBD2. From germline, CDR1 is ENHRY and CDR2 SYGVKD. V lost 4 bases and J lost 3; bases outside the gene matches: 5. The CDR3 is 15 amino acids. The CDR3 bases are TGTGCCATCAGTGGGACTGGACTAGCGGAAGAGACCCAGTACTTC. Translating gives CAISGTGLAEETQYF.

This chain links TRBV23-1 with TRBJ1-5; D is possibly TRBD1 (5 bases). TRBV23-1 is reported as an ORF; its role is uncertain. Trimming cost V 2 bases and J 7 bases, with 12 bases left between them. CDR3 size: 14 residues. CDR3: CASSQNRPEQPQHF. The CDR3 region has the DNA TGCGCCAGCAGTCAAAACAGGCCCGAACAGCCCCAGCATTTT.

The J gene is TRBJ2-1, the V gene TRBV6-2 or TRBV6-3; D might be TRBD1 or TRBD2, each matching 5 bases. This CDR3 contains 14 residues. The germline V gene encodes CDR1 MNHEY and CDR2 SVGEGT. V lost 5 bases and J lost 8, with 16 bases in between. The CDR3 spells CASSTGTRVHEQFF. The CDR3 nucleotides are TGTGCCAGCAGTACCGGGACGAGGGTCCATGAGCAGTTCTTC.

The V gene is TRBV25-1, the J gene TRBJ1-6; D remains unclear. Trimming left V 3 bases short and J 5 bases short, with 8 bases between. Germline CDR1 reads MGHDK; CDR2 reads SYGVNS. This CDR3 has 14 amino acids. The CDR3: CASSDPGDNSPLHF. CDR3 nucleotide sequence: TGTGCCAGCAGTGACCCAGGCGATAATTCACCCCTCCACTTT.

CDR3 protein: CASSIGLAGTQVGEQFF. The DNA for the CDR3 is TGTGCCAGTAGTATAGGACTAGCGGGAACACAAGTAGGTGAGCAGTTCTTC. The rearrangement uses TRBV19 and TRBJ2-1; 11 bases line up with TRBD2. Germline V gives CDR1 LNHDA, CDR2 SQIVND (reference sequence). V shed 1 base and J 9 bases; nucleotides not matched to a gene: 11. This CDR3 is 17 amino acids long.

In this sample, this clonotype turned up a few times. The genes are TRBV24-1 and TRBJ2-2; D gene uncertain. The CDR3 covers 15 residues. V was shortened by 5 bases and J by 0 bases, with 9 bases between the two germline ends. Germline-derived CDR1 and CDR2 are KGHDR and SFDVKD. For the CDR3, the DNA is TGTGCCACCAGTGCCGCCCGGTCGAACACCGGGGAGCTGTTTTTT. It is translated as CATSAARSNTGELFF.

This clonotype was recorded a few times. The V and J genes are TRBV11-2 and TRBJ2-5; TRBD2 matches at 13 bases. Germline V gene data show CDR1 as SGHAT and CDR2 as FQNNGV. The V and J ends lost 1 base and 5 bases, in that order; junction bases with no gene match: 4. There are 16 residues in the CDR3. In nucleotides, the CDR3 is TGTGCCAGCAGCTTAGGGACTAGCGGGAGTTTGGAGACCCAGTACTTC. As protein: CASSLGTSGSLETQYF.

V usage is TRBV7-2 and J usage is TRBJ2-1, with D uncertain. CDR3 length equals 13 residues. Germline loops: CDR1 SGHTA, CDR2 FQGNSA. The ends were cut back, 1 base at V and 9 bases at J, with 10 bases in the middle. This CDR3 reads CASSLEIVGEQFF. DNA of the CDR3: TGTGCCAGCAGCTTAGAGATAGTCGGTGAGCAGTTCTTC.

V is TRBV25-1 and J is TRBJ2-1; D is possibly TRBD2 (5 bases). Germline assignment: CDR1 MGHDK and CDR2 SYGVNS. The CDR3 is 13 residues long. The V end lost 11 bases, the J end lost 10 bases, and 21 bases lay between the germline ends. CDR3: CAAALPGEREQFF. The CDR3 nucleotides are TGTGCCGCGGCCCTTCCCGGGGAAAGAGAGCAGTTCTTC.

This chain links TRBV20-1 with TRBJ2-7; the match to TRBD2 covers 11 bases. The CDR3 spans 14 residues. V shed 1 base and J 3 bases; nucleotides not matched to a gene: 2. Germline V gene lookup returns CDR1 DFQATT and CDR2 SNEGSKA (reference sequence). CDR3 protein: CSARVSGRGYEQYF. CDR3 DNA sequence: TGCAGTGCTAGAGTTAGCGGGAGGGGCTACGAGCAGTACTTC.

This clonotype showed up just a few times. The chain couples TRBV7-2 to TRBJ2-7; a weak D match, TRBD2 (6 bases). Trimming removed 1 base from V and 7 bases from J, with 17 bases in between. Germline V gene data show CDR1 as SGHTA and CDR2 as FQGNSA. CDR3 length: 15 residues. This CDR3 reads CASSLVVSSDGEQYF. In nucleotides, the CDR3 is TGTGCCAGCAGCTTAGTAGTGTCTAGCGATGGGGAGCAGTACTTC.

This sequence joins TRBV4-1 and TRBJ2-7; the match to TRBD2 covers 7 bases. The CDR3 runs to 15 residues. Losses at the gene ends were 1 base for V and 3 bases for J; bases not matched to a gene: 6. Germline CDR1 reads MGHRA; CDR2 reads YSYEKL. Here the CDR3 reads CASSQVVGGNYEQYF. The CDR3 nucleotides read TGCGCCAGCAGCCAAGTGGTCGGGGGGAACTACGAGCAGTACTTC.

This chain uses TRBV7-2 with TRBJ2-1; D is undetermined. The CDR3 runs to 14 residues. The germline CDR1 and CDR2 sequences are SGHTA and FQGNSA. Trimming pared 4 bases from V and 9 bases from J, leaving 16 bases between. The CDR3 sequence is CASSSYVSPPEQFF. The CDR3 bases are TGTGCCAGCAGCTCCTACGTCTCCCCTCCTGAGCAGTTCTTC.

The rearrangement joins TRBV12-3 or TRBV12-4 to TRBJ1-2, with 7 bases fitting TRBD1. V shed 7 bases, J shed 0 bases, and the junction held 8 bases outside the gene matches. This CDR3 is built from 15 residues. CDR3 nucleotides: TGTGCCAGCAAGATGGACAGGACCCCTAACTATGGCTACACCTTC. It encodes CASKMDRTPNYGYTF.

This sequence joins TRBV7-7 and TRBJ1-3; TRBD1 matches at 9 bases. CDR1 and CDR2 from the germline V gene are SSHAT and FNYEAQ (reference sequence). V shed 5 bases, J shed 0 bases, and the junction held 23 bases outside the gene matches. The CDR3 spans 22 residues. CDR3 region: CASSPPQKFRQGDFSSGNTIYF. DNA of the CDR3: TGTGCCAGCAGCCCTCCCCAAAAATTTCGACAGGGGGATTTCAGCTCTGGAAACACCATATATTTT.

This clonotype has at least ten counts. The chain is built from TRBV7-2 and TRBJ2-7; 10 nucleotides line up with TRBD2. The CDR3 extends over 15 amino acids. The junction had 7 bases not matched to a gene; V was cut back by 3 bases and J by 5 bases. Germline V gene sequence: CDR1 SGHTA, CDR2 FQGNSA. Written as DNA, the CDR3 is TGTGCCAGCAGCTTGCCTAGCGGGAGAGTCAACGAGCAGTACTTC. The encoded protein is CASSLPSGRVNEQYF.

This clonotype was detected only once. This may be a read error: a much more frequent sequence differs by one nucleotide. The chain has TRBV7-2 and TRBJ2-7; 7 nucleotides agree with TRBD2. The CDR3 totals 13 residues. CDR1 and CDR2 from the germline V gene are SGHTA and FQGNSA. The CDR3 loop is CVSSSSGYYEQYF. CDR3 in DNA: TGTGTCAGCAGCTCTAGCGGATATTACGAGCAGTACTTC.